This paragraph covers one TCR beta chain sequence. This specimen belongs to a study of immune cell composition in non-small cell lung cancer. CDR1 is MNHEY, CDR2 SVGAGI, per germline. V was cut by 4 bases and J by 0 bases, with 7 bases left in between. The CDR3 totals 15 residues. Genomic DNA came from frozen unsorted single-cell suspensions. TCRdb's copy holds only in-frame clones and misses some; the assay was immunoSEQ multiplex PCR. The table records a few thousand clones, approximately 83% of them present only once. This receptor was obtained from a human donor with non-small cell lung cancer. Sequencing input: lung tumor tissue. J is TRBJ2-6 and V is TRBV6-5; D not resolved. CDR3 in DNA: TGTGCCAGCAGTTCACAGAGCTCTGGGGCCAACGTCCTGACTTTC. It translates to CASSSQSSGANVLTF.